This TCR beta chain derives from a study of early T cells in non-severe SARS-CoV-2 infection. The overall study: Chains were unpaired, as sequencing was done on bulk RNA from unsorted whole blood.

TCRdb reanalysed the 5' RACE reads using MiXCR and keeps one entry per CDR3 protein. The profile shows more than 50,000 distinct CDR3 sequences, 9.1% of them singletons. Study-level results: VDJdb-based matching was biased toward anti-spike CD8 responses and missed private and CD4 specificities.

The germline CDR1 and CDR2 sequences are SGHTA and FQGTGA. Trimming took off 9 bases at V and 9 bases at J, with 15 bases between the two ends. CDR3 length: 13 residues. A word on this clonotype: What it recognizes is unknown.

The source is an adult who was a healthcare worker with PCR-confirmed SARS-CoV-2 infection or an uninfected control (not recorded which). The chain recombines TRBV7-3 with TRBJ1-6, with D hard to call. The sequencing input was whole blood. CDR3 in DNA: TGTGCCAGTCCTCAGAGACTGGGTTCACCCCTCCACTTT. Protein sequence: CASPQRLGSPLHF. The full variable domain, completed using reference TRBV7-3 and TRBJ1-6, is GAGVSQTPSNKVTEKGKYVELRCDPISGHTALYWYRQSLGQGPEFLIYFQGTGAADDSGLPNDRFFAVRPEGSVSTLKIQRTERGDSAVYLCASPQRLGSPLHFGNGTRLTVT.